The next 24 T cell receptor beta chains were all read from a single sample in a study of T cells in Graves' hyperthyroidism and ophthalmopathy. TCR beta CDR3 regions were amplified from RNA transcripts. TCR CDR3 underwent first-round RT-PCR with the HTBI primer set. MiXCR was run by TCRdb on the multiplex PCR reads, yielding one entry per CDR3 protein. The sample has around 50,000 distinct CDR3 sequences, around half seen once. The sequencing sample was made of blood. The receptors here all came from a woman between 45 and 60 years old with Graves' ophthalmopathy.

Worth noting for this clonotype: The CDR3 does not close with the conserved phenylalanine or tryptophan, likely indicating a read error. This chain uses TRBV20-1 with TRBJ2-1; D is undetermined. The CDR3 is made up of 14 amino acids. The germline CDR1 and CDR2 sequences are DFQATT and SNEGSKA (reference sequence). Trimming took 6 bases from V and 5 from J, leaving 17 bases between them. The CDR3 nucleotides are TGCAGTGCAAGGACCCCACAAACCCACAATGAGCAGTTCCTC. Translated, it gives CSARTPQTHNEQFL.

V gene TRBV20-1 combines with J gene TRBJ1-6; the D gene is possibly TRBD1 (6 bases). This CDR3 has 14 residues. Germline V gene data show CDR1 as DFQATT and CDR2 as SNEGSKA (reference sequence). Between the trimmed V and J ends, which lost 2 bases and 5 bases, there was a span of 10 bases. For the CDR3, the DNA is TGCAGTGCTAGACTGGGGGGGCATAATTCACCCCTCCACTTT. Its translation: CSARLGGHNSPLHF.

In this sample, this clonotype turned up many times. A read error may be the cause here, since a much bigger clone is one base away. The V call is TRBV9, the J call TRBJ2-7, with TRBD1 identical over 8 bases. Germline V CDR1 and CDR2: SGDLS, YYNGEE. After removal of 4 bases from V and 2 bases from J, the junction contained 5 bases not matched to a gene. The CDR3 is 14 amino acids. CDR3 bases: TGTGCCAGCAGCCCCGGGACAGGTGCCTACGAGCAGTACTTC. Translated, it gives CASSPGTGAYEQYF. Filled out from reference TRBV9 and TRBJ2-7, the complete variable domain reads DSGVTQTPKHLITATGQRVTLRCSPRSGDLSVYWYQQSLDQGLQFLIQYYNGEERAKGNILERFSAQQFPDLHSELNLSSLELGDSALYFCASSPGTGAYEQYFGPGTRLTVT.

The chain recombines TRBV5-1 with TRBJ2-2, with D uncertain. CDR3 length: 12 residues. The ends were cut back, 0 bases at V and 7 bases at J, with 4 bases in the middle. Germline V gene lookup returns CDR1 SGHRS and CDR2 YFSETQ. CDR3 coding DNA: TGCGCCAGCAGCTTGGTTAGCGGGGAGCTGTTTTTT. Its protein product is CASSLVSGELFF.

This rearrangement joins TRBV9 to TRBJ2-1; D not certain. The CDR3 runs to 16 residues. Germline V gene sequence: CDR1 SGDLS, CDR2 YYNGEE. Trimming removed 2 bases at V and 0 bases at J, with 12 bases between. In DNA form, the CDR3 reads TGTGCCAGCAGCGTCTCCGGGTCACTCTCCTACAATGAGCAGTTCTTC. Its translation: CASSVSGSLSYNEQFF.

The rearrangement uses TRBV7-6 and TRBJ2-5, with TRBD2 identical over 7 bases. V shed 4 bases, J shed 4 bases, and the junction held 12 bases outside the gene matches. Germline CDR1 SGHVS, CDR2 FNYEAQ. This CDR3 is built from 16 residues. CDR3 bases: TGTGCCAGCAGCTCCCGGGAGGTGGTAGCGACAGAGACCCAGTACTTC. As protein: CASSSREVVATETQYF.

The chain has TRBV12-3 or TRBV12-4 and TRBJ2-7; 9 bases align to TRBD1. The CDR3 length is 13 residues. J gave up 5 bases and V 6 bases, and 5 bases lay outside the gene matches. The CDR3 spells CASRTTGGDEQYF. CDR3 nucleotides: TGTGCCAGCAGAACCACAGGGGGCGACGAGCAGTACTTC.

The chain couples TRBV29-1 to TRBJ2-3; 9 bases line up with TRBD1. This CDR3 contains 14 residues. Germline CDR1 SQVTM, CDR2 ANQGSEA. The ends lost 1 base at V and 6 bases at J; junction bases unmatched: 5. CDR3 amino acids: CSVEGGTGWDTQYF. CDR3 nucleotide sequence: TGCAGCGTTGAAGGTGGGACAGGGTGGGATACGCAGTATTTT.

This sequence joins TRBV5-1 and TRBJ1-2; no firm D call. The CDR3 consists of 14 residues. V gave up 0 bases and J gave up 13 bases, with 19 bases separating them. Germline-derived CDR1 and CDR2 are SGHRS and YFSETQ. The CDR3 here is CASSLAGSVYSCTF. The CDR3 nucleotides read TGCGCCAGCAGCTTGGCCGGGAGCGTCTATAGCTGCACCTTC.

In its sample, this clonotype was seen many times. The chain links TRBV27 to TRBJ1-1, with D possibly matching TRBD1 (5 bases). The germline CDR1 and CDR2 sequences are MNHEY and SMNVEV (reference sequence). V lost 4 bases, J lost 6 bases, and 12 bases lay in between. CDR3 length: 13 residues. The CDR3 region is CASSWDGGSEAFF. The CDR3 coding sequence is TGTGCCAGCAGTTGGGACGGCGGCTCTGAAGCTTTCTTT.

Worth noting for this clonotype: Since a much larger clone is just one base distant, this may be a read error. This chain uses TRBV11-2 with TRBJ2-5, with D possibly being TRBD1 (6 bases). The CDR3 runs to 14 residues. The ends were cut back, 1 base at V and 9 bases at J, with 15 bases in the middle. The V gene's germline CDR1 is SGHAT and CDR2 FQNNGV. The CDR3 DNA sequence: TGTGCCAGCAGCTTAGTGGGGGCTGGTCAGCCCCAGTACTTC. It specifies CASSLVGAGQPQYF.

This clonotype was found many times. This rearrangement joins TRBV6-1 to TRBJ2-7; TRBD1 matches at 9 bases. The ends lost 6 bases at V and 2 bases at J; junction bases unmatched: 11. This CDR3 has 16 residues. The V gene's germline CDR1 is MNHNS and CDR2 SASEGT. CDR3 bases: TGTGCCAGCAGCTCTTTGCCGGGACAGGGTACCTACGAGCAGTACTTC. Translating gives CASSSLPGQGTYEQYF.

This clonotype appeared many times. V is TRBV7-3 and J is TRBJ2-7; D may be TRBD1 (5 bases). In germline, CDR1 is SGHTA, CDR2 FQGTGA. There are 13 residues in the CDR3. V dropped 4 bases and J dropped 5 bases, with 12 bases sitting between them. The CDR3 nucleotides are TGTGCCAGCAGCTCAACCCTGACAGACGAGCAGTACTTC. It encodes CASSSTLTDEQYF.

Comments on this clonotype: One end of the junction is discordant with germline, which a read error may explain. This sequence joins TRBV7-2 and TRBJ1-1; 8 bases map to TRBD1. CDR1 is SGHTA, CDR2 FQGNSA, per germline. The CDR3 runs 15 residues. The CDR3 here is CGSSFGQGGNTEAFF. Written as DNA, the CDR3 is TGTGGCAGCAGCTTCGGACAGGGTGGGAACACGGAAGCTTTCTTT.

This clonotype was seen repeatedly, ten times or more. This chain connects TRBV5-6 to TRBJ2-7, with 9 bases aligning to TRBD1. The V gene end was trimmed by 0 bases and the J gene end by 3 bases; junction bases not matched to a gene: 10. The CDR3 is 17 amino acids. Germline CDR1 SGHDT, CDR2 YYEEEE. Here the CDR3 DNA reads TGTGCCAGCAGCTTGGGGGGACAGGGAAACCGGCGCTACGAGCAGTACTTC. This encodes CASSLGGQGNRRYEQYF.

A note on this clonotype: The junction shows a germline mismatch at one end, possibly a read error. The chain combines TRBV29-1 with TRBJ1-1; possible D gene TRBD1, 5 bases. The CDR3 has 14 amino acids. The germline V gene has CDR1 SQVTM and CDR2 ANQGSEA. The CDR3 reads CSVEDRAGTTEALF. CDR3 DNA: TGCAGCGTTGAAGACCGGGCAGGGACTACTGAAGCTTTATTT.

This chain links TRBV7-8 with TRBJ2-7; D not certain. Germline V gene data show CDR1 as SGHVS and CDR2 as FQNEAQ. V lost 5 bases and J 3 bases, leaving 8 bases between the germline ends. This CDR3 is 12 amino acids long. The CDR3 DNA reads as TGTGCCAGCAGCCTTCAGCGCTACGAGCAGTACTTC. This encodes CASSLQRYEQYF.

The chain employs TRBV7-3 and TRBJ2-3; 14 bases map to TRBD2. The CDR3 is made up of 18 amino acids. The V gene's germline CDR1 is SGHTA and CDR2 FQGTGA. V lost 4 bases and J lost 0; bases outside the gene matches: 6. The CDR3 here is CASSSGLAGEGSTDTQYF. In DNA, the CDR3 is TGTGCCAGCAGCTCGGGACTAGCGGGAGAGGGAAGCACAGATACGCAGTATTTT.

This clonotype was observed many times. The chain recombines TRBV7-9 with TRBJ1-1; D unclear. The CDR3 sequence is 8 residues long. V gave up 11 bases and J gave up 7 bases, with 5 bases separating them. Germline V CDR1 and CDR2: SEHNR, FQNEAQ (reference sequence). The CDR3 DNA sequence: TGTGCCGGCCATGAAGCTTTCTTT. Protein: CAGHEAFF.

Remarks on this clonotype: The CDR3 ends on some other residue instead of the conserved phenylalanine or tryptophan, so this is likely a read error. The chain links TRBV7-9 to TRBJ2-3; 7 bases align to TRBD1. This CDR3 has 14 residues. After removal of 4 bases from V and 11 bases from J, the junction contained 12 bases not matched to a gene. Germline loops: CDR1 SEHNR, CDR2 FQNEAQ (reference sequence). The CDR3 protein is CASSSAKTGNEQYC. The CDR3 DNA sequence: TGTGCCAGCAGCTCAGCCAAGACAGGGAATGAGCAGTATTGT.

The V and J genes are TRBV20-1 and TRBJ1-4, with a weak D call TRBD1 (5 bases). Germline CDR1 DFQATT, CDR2 SNEGSKA (reference sequence). With 3 bases removed from V and 8 bases from J, the gap between germline ends came to 10 bases. This CDR3 spans 12 amino acids. This CDR3 reads CSASQGGEKLFF. The DNA for the CDR3 is TGCAGTGCTAGTCAGGGTGGGGAAAAACTGTTTTTT.

The chain has TRBV6-1 and TRBJ2-1; TRBD2 aligns across 10 bases. The CDR3 spans 16 residues. The J segment lost 0 bases and the V segment lost 7 bases, leaving 6 bases of the junction unmatched. Germline values: CDR1 MNHNS, CDR2 SASEGT. The CDR3 DNA follows: TGTGCCAGCATGGAGCGGGGGGGAAGCTCCTACAATGAGCAGTTCTTC. It specifies CASMERGGSSYNEQFF.

V usage is TRBV6-4 and J usage is TRBJ2-2; TRBD1 agrees at 10 bases. Germline CDR1 is MRHNA and CDR2 is SNTAGT. The CDR3 has 14 residues. V lost 5 bases, J lost 7 bases, and 4 bases stayed unmatched. In DNA form, the CDR3 reads TGTGCCAGCAGTTCAGGGACAGGGGACGGGGAGCTGTTTTTT. The encoded protein is CASSSGTGDGELFF.

In regard to this clonotype: In this CDR3 the conserved last residue, phenylalanine or tryptophan, is missing, so a read error is likely. The rearrangement uses TRBV24-1 and TRBJ2-4; D remains ambiguous. This CDR3 has 12 amino acids. Germline assignment: CDR1 KGHDR and CDR2 SFDVKD. The V end was cut by 4 bases, the J end by 6 bases, with 6 bases between. The CDR3 reads CATSDPLNIQYL. The CDR3 bases are TGTGCCACCAGTGACCCGCTAAACATTCAGTACCTC.